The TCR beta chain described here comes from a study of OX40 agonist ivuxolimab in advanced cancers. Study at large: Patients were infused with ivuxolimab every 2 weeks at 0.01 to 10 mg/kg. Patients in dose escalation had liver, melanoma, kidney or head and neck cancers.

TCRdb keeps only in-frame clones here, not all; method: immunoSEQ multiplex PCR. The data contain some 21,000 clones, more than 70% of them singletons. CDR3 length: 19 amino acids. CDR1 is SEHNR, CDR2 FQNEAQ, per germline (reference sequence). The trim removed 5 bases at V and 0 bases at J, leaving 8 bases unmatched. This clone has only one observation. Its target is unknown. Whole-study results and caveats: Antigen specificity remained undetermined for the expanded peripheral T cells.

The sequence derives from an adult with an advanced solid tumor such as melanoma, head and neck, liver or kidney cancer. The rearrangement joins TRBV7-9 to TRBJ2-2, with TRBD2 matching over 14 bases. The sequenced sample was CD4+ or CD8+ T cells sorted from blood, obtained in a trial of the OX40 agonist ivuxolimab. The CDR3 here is CASSQGTSGGLPNTGELFF. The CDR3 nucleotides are TGTGCCAGCAGCCAGGGGACTAGCGGGGGCCTACCGAACACCGGGGAGCTGTTTTTT.